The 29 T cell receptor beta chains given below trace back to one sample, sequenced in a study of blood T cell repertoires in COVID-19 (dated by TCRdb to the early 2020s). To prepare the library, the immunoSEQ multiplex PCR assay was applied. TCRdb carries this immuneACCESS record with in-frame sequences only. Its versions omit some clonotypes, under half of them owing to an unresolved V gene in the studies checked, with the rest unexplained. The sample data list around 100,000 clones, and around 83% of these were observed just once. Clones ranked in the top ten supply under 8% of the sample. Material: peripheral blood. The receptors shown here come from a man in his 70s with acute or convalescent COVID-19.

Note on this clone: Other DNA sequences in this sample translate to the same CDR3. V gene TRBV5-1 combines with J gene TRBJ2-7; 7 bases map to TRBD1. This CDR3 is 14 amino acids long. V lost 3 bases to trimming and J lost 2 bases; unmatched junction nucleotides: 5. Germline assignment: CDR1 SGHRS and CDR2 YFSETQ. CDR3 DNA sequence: TGCGCCAGCAGCTCCGGGGACAGTGCCTACGAGCAGTACTTC. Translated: CASSSGDSAYEQYF.

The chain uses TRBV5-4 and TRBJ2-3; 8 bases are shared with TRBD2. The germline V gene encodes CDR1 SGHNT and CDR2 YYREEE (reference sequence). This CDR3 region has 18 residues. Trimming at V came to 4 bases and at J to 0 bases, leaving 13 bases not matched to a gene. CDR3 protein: CASSHPGARGASTDTQYF. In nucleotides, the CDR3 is TGTGCCAGCAGCCACCCCGGGGCGCGGGGGGCGAGCACAGATACGCAGTATTTT.

The CDR3 region is CASSFGTSGRAKYF. In DNA form, the CDR3 reads TGTGCCAGCAGCTTTGGGACTAGCGGGAGGGCGAAGTACTTC. V usage is TRBV7-9 and J usage is TRBJ2-5, with TRBD2 identical over 16 bases. V trimming: 3 bases; J trimming: 12 bases; junction bases outside the gene matches: 4. Per the germline V gene, CDR1 is SEHNR and CDR2 is FQNEAQ (reference sequence). The CDR3 is 14 residues long.

The CDR3 nucleotides are TGCGCCAGCAGTTTACAGAGGGCCACCGGGGAGCTGTTTTTT. It codes for CASSLQRATGELFF. The chain uses TRBV10-1 and TRBJ2-2, with D maybe TRBD2 (5 bases). The CDR3 runs to 14 residues. Trimming cost V 5 bases and J 4 bases, with 11 bases left between them. CDR1 and CDR2 from the germline V gene are WNHNN and SYGVQD (reference sequence).

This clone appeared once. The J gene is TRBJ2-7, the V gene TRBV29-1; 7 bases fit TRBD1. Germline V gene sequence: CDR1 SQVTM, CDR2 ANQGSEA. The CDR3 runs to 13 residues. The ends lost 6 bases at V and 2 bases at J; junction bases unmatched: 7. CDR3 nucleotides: TGCAGCGTAGTGACAGGGAGTACCTACGAGCAGTACTTC. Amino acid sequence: CSVVTGSTYEQYF.

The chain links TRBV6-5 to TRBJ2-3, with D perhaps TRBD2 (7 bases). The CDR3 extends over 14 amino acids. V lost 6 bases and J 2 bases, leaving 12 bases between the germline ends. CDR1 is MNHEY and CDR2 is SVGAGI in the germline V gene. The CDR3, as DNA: TGTGCCAGCAGCCTCGGGGGGCCCACAGATACGCAGTATTTT. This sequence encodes CASSLGGPTDTQYF.

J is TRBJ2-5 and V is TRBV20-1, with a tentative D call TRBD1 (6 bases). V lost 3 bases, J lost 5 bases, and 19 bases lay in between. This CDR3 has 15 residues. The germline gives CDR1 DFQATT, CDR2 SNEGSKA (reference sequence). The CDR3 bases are TGCAGTGCTAGTTTGTCAACAGGGATTCGGGAGACCCAGTACTTC. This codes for CSASLSTGIRETQYF.

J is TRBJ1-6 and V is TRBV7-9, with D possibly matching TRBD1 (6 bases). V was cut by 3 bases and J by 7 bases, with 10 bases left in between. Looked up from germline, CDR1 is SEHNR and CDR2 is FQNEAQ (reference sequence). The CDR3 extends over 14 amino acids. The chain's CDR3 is CASSFRGRNSPLHF. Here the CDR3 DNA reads TGTGCCAGCAGCTTTAGGGGGAGAAATTCACCCCTCCACTTT.

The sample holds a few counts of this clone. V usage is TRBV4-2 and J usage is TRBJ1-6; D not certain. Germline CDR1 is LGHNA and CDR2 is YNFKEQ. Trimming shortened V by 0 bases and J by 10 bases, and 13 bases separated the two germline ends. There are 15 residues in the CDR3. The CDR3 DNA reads TGTGCCAGCAGCCAAGACCCCTCCCTGGCCTCACCCCTCCACTTT. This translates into CASSQDPSLASPLHF.

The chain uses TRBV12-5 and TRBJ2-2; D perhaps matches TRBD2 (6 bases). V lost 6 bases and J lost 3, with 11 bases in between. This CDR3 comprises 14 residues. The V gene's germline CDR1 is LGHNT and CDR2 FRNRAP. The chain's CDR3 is CASGGSGHTGELFF. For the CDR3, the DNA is TGTGCTAGTGGGGGCAGCGGGCACACCGGGGAGCTGTTTTTT.

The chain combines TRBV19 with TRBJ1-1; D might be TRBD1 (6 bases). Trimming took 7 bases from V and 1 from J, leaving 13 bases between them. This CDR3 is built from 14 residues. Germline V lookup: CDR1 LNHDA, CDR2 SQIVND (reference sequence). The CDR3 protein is CASTLGRGNTEAFF. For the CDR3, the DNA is TGTGCCAGTACCCTGGGCAGGGGGAACACTGAAGCTTTCTTT.

The chain's CDR3 is CAWTRGGSNYGYTF. The CDR3 DNA sequence: TGTGCCTGGACTCGAGGTGGTTCTAACTATGGCTACACCTTC. The J gene is TRBJ1-2, the V gene TRBV30; D call uncertain. This CDR3 region has 14 residues. Per germline, CDR1 GTSNPN and CDR2 SVGIG (reference sequence). The V end lost 4 bases, the J end lost 0 bases, and 12 bases lay between the germline ends.

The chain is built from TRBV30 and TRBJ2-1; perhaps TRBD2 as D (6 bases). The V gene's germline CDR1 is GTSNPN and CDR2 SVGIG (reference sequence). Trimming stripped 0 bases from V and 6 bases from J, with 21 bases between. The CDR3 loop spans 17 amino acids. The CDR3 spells CAWSVTFAGTRVNEQFF. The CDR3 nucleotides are TGTGCCTGGAGTGTAACGTTTGCGGGAACTCGGGTCAATGAGCAGTTCTTC. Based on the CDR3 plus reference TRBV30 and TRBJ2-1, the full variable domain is SQTIHQWPATLVQPVGSPLSLECTVEGTSNPNLYWYRQAAGRGLQLLFYSVGIGQISSEVPQNLSASRPQDRQFILSSKKLLLSDSGFYLCAWSVTFAGTRVNEQFFGPGTRLTVL.

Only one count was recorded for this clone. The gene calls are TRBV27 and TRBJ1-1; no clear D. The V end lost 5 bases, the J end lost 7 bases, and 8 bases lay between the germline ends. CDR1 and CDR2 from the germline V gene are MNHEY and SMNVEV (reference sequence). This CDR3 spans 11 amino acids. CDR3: CASSQAGEAFF. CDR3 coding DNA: TGTGCCAGCAGTCAGGCGGGTGAAGCTTTCTTT.

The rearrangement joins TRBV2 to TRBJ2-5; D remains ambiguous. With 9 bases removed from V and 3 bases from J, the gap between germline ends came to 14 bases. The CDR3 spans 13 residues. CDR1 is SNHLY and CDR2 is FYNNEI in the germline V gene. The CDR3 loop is CASSKKLEETQYF. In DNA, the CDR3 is TGTGCCAGTTCCAAGAAGCTTGAAGAGACCCAGTACTTC.

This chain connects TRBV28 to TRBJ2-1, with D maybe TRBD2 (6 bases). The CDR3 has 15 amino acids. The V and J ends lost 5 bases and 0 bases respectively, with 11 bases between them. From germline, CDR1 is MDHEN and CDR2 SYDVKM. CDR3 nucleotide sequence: TGTGCCAGCAGTCCCTTGCGGGACTCCTACAATGAGCAGTTCTTC. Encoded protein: CASSPLRDSYNEQFF.

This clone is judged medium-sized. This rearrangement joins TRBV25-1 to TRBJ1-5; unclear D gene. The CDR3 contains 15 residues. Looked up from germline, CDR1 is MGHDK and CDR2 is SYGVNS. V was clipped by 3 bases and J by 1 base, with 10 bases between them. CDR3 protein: CASSDGGGSNQPQHF. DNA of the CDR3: TGTGCCAGCAGTGACGGCGGCGGCAGCAATCAGCCCCAGCATTTT.

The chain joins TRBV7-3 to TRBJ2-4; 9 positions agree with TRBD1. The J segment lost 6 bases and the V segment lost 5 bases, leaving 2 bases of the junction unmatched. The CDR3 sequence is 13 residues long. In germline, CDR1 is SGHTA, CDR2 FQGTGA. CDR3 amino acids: CASSRDRANIQYF. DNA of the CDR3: TGTGCCAGCAGCCGGGACAGGGCAAACATTCAGTACTTC.

CDR3 bases: TGTGCCAGCAGAAACAGGGCCAAAAACATTCAGTACTTC. This sequence encodes CASRNRAKNIQYF. J is TRBJ2-4 and V is TRBV6-5; perhaps TRBD1 as D (5 bases). This CDR3 is 13 amino acids long. The V gene lost 6 bases and the J gene lost 1 base, with 7 bases spanning the gap. Germline V gene sequence: CDR1 MNHEY, CDR2 SVGAGI.

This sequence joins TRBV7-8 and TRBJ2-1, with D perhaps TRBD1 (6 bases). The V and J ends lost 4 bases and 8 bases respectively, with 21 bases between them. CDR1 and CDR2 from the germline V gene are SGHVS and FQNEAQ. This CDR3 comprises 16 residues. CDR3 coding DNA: TGTGCCAGCAGCTCAACGCGGAGCTCTAAGGGGGATGAGCAGTTCTTC. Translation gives CASSSTRSSKGDEQFF.

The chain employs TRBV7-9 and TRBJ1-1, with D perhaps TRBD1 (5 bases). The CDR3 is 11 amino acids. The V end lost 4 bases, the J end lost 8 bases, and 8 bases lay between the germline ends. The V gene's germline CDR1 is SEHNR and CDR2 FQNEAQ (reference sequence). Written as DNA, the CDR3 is TGTGCCAGCAGCTGGGCAGGGGAAGCTTTCTTT. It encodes CASSWAGEAFF.

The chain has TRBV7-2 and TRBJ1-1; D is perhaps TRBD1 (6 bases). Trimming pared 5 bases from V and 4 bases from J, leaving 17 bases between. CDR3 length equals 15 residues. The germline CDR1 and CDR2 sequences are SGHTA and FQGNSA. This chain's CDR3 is CASSTRRGGGTEAFF. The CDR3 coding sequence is TGTGCCAGCAGCACCCGAAGGGGAGGGGGCACTGAAGCTTTCTTT.

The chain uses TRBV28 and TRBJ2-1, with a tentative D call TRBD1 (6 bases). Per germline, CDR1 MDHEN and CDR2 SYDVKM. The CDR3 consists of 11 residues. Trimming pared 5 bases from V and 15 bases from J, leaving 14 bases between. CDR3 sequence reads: CASSLRDMLFF. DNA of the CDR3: TGTGCCAGCAGTCTCCGGGACATGTTGTTCTTC.

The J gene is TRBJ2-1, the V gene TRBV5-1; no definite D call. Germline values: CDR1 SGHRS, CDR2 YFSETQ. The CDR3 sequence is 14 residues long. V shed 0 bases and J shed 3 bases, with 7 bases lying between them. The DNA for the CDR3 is TGCGCCAGCAGCTTGGACGGAGTCTACAATGAGCAGTTCTTC. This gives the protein CASSLDGVYNEQFF.

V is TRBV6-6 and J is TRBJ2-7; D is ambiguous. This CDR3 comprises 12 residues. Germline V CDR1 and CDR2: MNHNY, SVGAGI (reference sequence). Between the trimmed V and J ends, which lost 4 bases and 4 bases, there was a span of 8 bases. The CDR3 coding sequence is TGTGCCAGCAGTTCGACACCGTACGAGCAGTACTTC. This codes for CASSSTPYEQYF.

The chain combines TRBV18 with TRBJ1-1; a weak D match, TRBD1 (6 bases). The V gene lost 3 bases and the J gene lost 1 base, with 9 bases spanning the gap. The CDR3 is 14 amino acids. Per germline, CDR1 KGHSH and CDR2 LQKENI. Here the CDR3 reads CASSPLTGNTEAFF. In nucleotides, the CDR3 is TGTGCCAGCTCACCGCTGACAGGGAACACTGAAGCTTTCTTT.

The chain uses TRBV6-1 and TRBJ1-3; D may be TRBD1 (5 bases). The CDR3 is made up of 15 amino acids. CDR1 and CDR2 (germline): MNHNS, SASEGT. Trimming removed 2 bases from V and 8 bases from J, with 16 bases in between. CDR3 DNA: TGTGCCAGCAGTGAATCCCAGGGCCCCGCCTACACCATATATTTT. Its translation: CASSESQGPAYTIYF.

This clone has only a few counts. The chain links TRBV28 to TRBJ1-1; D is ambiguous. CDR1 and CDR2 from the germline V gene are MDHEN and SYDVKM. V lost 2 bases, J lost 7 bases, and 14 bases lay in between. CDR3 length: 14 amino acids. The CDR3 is CASSLRREIGEAFF. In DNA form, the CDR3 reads TGTGCCAGCAGTTTACGGAGGGAGATAGGTGAAGCTTTCTTT.

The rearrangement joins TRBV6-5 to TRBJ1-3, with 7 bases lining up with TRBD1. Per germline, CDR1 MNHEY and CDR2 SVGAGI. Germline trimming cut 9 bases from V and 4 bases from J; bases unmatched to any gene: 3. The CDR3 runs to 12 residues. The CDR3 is CASSGGGNTIYF. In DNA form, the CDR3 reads TGTGCCAGTTCAGGGGGGGGAAACACCATATATTTT.